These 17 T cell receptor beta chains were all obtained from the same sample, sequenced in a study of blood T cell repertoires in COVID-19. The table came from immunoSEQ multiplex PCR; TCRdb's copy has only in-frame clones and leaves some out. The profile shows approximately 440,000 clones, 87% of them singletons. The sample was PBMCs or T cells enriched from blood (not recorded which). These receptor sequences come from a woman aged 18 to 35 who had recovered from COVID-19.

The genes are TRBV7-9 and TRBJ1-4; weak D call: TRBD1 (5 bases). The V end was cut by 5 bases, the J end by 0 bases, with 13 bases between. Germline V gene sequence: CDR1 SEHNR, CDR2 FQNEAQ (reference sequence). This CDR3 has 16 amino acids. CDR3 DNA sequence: TGTGCCAGCAGCCCAACCAGGGCTGCAACTAATGAAAAACTGTTTTTT. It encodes CASSPTRAATNEKLFF.

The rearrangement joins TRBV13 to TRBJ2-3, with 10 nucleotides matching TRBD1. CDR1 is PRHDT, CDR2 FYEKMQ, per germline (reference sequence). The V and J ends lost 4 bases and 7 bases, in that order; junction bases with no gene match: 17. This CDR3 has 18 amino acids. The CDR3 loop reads CASSSSNPRDRGVNTQYF. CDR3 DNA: TGTGCCAGCAGCTCCTCGAACCCCCGGGACAGGGGTGTAAATACGCAGTATTTT.

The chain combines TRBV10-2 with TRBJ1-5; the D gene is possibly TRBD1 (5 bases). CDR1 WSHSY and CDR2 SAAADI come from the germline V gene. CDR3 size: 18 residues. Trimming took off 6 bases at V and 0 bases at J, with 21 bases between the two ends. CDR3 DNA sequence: TGCGCCAGCAGCATGGCCAAACAGGTGGTCAATAGCAATCAGCCCCAGCATTTT. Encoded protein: CASSMAKQVVNSNQPQHF.

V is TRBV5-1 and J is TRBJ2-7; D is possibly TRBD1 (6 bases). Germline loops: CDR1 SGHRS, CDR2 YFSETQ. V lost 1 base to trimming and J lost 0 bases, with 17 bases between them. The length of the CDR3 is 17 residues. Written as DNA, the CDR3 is TGCGCCAGCAGCTTGACGACAGGCGTAAGCAGCTCCTACGAGCAGTACTTC. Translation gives CASSLTTGVSSSYEQYF.

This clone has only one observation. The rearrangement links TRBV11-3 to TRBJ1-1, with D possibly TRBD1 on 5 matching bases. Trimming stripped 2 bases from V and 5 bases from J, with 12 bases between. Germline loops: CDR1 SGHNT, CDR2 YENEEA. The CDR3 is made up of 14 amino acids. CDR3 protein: CASSLSGGSTEAFF. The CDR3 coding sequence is TGTGCCAGCAGCTTATCCGGGGGGTCTACTGAAGCTTTCTTT.

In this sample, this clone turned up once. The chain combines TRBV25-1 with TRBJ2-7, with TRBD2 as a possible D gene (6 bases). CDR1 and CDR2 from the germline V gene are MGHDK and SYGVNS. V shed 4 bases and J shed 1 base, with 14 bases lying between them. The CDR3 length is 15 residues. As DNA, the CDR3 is TGTGCCAGCAGTGCGGACGGGGGAGTGTCCTACGAGCAGTACTTC. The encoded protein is CASSADGGVSYEQYF.

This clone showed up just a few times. The CDR3 sequence is CASSTDGGGPQHF. The CDR3, as DNA: TGTGCCAGCAGTACAGACGGAGGCGGGCCCCAGCATTTT. V and J are TRBV2 and TRBJ1-5; D remains ambiguous. This CDR3 is built from 13 residues. V lost 5 bases, J lost 9 bases, and 14 bases lay in between. CDR1 and CDR2 (germline): SNHLY, FYNNEI.

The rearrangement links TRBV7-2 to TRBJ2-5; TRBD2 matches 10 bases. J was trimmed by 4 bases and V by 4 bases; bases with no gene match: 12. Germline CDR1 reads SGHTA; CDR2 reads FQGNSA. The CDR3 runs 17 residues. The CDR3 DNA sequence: TGTGCCAGCAGCTCCCAGAGCGGGGGGGCCTTTGGAGAGACCCAGTACTTC. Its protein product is CASSSQSGGAFGETQYF.

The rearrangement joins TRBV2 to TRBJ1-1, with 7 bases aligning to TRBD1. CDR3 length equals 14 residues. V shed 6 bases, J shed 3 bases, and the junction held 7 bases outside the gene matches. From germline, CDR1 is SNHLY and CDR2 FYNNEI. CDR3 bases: TGTGCCAGCAGCCAAACAGGGGAGTACACTGAAGCTTTCTTT. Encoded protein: CASSQTGEYTEAFF.

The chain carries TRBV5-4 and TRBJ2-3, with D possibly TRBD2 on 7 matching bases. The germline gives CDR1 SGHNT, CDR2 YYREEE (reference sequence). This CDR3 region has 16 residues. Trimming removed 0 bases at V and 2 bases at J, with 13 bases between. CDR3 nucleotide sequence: TGTGCCAGCAGCTTGGCGGCGGGGGCAGACACAGATACGCAGTATTTT. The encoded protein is CASSLAAGADTDTQYF.

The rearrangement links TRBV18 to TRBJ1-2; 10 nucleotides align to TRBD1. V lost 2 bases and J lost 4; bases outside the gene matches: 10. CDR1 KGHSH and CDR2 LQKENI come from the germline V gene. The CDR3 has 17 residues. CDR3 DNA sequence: TGTGCCAGCTCACCAGGGGGGGACAGGGGCCCTCTCTATGGCTACACCTTC. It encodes CASSPGGDRGPLYGYTF.

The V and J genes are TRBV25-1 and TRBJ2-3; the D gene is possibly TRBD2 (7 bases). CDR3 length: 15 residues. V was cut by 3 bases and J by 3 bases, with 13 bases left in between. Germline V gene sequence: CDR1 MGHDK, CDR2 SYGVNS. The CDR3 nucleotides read TGTGCCAGCAGTGATGGCGGGGGCTGGACAGATACGCAGTATTTT. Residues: CASSDGGGWTDTQYF.

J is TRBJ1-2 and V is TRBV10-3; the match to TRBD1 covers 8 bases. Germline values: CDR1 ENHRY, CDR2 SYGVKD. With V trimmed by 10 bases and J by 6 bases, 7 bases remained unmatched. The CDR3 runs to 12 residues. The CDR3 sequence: CATFQGAHGYTF. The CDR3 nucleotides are TGTGCCACTTTCCAGGGGGCGCATGGCTACACCTTC.

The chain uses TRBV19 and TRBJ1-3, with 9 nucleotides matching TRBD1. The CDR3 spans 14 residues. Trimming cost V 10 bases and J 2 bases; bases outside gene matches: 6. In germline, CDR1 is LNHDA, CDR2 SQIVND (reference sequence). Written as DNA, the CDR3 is TGTGCCACCGGGACAGGGAGTGCTGGAAACACCATATATTTT. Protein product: CATGTGSAGNTIYF.

The CDR3 sequence is CASSLSAEGNTEAFF. CDR3 nucleotides: TGTGCCAGCAGTCTCTCCGCGGAAGGAAACACTGAAGCTTTCTTT. The chain employs TRBV27 and TRBJ1-1; D not resolved. The length of the CDR3 is 15 residues. The germline CDR1 and CDR2 sequences are MNHEY and SMNVEV (reference sequence). The V gene lost 5 bases and the J gene lost 2 bases, with 15 bases spanning the gap.

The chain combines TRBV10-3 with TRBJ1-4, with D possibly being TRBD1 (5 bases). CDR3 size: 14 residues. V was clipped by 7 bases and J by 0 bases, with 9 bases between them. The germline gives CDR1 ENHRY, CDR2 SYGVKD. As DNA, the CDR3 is TGTGCCATCAAGGGGATTGCAACTAATGAAAAACTGTTTTTT. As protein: CAIKGIATNEKLFF.

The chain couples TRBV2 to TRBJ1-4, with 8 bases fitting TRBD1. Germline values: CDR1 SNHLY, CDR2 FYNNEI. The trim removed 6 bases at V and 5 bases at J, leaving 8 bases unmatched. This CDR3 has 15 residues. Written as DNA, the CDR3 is TGTGCCAGCAGCGTCTACCAGGGGGCGAATGAAAAACTGTTTTTT. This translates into CASSVYQGANEKLFF.